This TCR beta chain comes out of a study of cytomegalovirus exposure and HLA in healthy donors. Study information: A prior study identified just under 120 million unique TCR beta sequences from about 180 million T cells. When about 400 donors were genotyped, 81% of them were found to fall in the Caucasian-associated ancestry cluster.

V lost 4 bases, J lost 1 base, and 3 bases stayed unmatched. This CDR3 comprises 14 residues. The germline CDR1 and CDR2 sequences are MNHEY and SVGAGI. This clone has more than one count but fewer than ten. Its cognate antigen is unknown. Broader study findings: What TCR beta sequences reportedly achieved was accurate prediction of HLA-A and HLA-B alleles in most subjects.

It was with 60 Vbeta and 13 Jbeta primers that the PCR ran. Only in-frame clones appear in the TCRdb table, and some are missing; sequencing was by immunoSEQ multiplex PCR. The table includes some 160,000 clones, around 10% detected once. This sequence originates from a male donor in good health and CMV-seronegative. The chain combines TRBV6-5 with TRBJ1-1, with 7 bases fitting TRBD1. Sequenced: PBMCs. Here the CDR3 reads CASSWDRWNTEAFF. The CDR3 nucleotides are TGTGCCAGCAGTTGGGACAGATGGAACACTGAAGCTTTCTTT.